A single sample is the source of the 4 T cell receptor beta chains below, sequenced in a study of vaccination effects on CD4 cells after COVID-19. Repertoires were generated with immunoSEQ multiplex PCR, while TCRdb's copy carries only in-frame clones and drops some. The table records just over 20,000 clones, about 69% of them present only once. No antigens are known for them. Peptide-pool stimulation followed by sequencing identified expanded antigen-specific CD4+ clonotypes in the ViraFEST assay. Scientists isolated CD4+ T cells after a roughly 9-day culture period ended. The healthy vaccine recipients, who had no prior SARS-CoV-2 infection, showed negative nucleocapsid antibodies. Here the sequenced sample was CD4+ T cells from PBMCs cultured with HCoV-NL63 spike peptides, taken before COVID-19 vaccination. These receptors all come from a human donor who received a COVID-19 vaccine.

This clone showed up just once. The chain employs TRBV5-1 and TRBJ2-1, with TRBD2 matching over 8 bases. CDR1 is SGHRS, CDR2 YFSETQ, per germline. The V gene end was trimmed by 5 bases and the J gene end by 7 bases; junction bases not matched to a gene: 5. The CDR3 length is 13 residues. The CDR3 here is CASSTSGRNEQFF. The CDR3 region has the DNA TGCGCCAGCAGTACTAGCGGACGGAATGAGCAGTTCTTC.

The chain couples TRBV28 to TRBJ1-3, with a tentative D call TRBD1 (5 bases). Germline-derived CDR1 and CDR2 are MDHEN and SYDVKM. This CDR3 has 16 residues. The V and J ends lost 5 bases and 3 bases respectively, with 17 bases between them. The CDR3 is CASSVVGEIGGNTIYF. Here the CDR3 DNA reads TGTGCCAGCAGTGTGGTAGGGGAGATAGGTGGAAACACCATATATTTT.

The CDR3 loop reads CSVKPRLAADTQYF. For the CDR3, the DNA is TGCAGCGTGAAGCCCCGACTAGCGGCAGATACGCAGTATTTT. The chain joins TRBV29-1 to TRBJ2-3, with TRBD2 matching over 9 bases. With V trimmed by 6 bases and J by 4 bases, 8 bases remained unmatched. CDR3 length: 14 amino acids. Germline V lookup: CDR1 SQVTM, CDR2 ANQGSEA.

The CDR3 loop reads CASSRTGGTDTQYF. CDR3 DNA sequence: TGTGCCAGCAGCCGGACAGGGGGAACAGATACGCAGTATTTT. The rearrangement links TRBV14 to TRBJ2-3; 10 bases align to TRBD1. The CDR3 covers 14 residues. Germline trimming cut 4 bases from V and 3 bases from J; bases unmatched to any gene: 1. The V gene's germline CDR1 is SGHDN and CDR2 FVKESK.